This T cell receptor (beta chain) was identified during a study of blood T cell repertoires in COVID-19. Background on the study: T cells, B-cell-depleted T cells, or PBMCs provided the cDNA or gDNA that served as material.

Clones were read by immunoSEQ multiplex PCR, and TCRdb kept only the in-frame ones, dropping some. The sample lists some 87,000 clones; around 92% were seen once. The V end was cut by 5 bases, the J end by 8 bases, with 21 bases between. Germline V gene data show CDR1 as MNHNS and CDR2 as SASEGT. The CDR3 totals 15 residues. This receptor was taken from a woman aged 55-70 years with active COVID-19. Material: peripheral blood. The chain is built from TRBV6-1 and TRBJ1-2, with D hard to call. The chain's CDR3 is CASSLRSAGDRGYTF. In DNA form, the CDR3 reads TGTGCCAGCAGTCTCCGATCGGCGGGTGATAGGGGCTACACCTTC.